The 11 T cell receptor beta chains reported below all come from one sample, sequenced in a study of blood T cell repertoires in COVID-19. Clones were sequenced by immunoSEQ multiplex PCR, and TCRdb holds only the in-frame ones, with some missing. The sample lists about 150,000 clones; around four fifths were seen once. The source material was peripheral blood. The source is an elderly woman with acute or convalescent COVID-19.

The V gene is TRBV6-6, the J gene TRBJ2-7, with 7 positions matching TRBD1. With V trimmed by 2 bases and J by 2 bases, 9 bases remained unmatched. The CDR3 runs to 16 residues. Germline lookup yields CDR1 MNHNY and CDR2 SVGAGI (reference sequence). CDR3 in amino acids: CASSYPEGGKPYEQYF. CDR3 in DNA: TGTGCCAGCAGTTACCCCGAAGGGGGCAAACCCTACGAGCAGTACTTC.

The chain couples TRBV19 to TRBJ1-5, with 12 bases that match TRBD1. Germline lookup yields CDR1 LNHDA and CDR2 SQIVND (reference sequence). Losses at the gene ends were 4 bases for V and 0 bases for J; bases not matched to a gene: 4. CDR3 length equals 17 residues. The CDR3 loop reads CASSTPGQGASNQPQHF. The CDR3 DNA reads TGTGCCAGTAGTACCCCGGGACAGGGGGCTAGCAATCAGCCCCAGCATTTT. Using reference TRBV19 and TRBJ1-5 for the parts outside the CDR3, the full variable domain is DGGITQSPKYLFRKEGQNVTLSCEQNLNHDAMYWYRQDPGQGLRLIYYSQIVNDFQKGDIAEGYSVSREKKESFPLTVTSAQKNPTAFYLCASSTPGQGASNQPQHFGDGTRLSIL.

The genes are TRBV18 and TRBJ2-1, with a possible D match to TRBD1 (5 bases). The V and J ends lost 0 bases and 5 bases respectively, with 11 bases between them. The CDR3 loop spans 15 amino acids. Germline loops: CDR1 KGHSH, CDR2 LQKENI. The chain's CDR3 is CASSPPSDSNNEQFF. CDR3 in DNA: TGTGCCAGCTCACCACCGAGTGACAGTAACAATGAGCAGTTCTTC.

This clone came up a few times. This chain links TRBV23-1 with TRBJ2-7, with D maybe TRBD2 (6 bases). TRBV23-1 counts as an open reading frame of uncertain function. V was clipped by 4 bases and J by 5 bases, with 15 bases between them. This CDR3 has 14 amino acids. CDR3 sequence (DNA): TGCGCCAGCAGTCCCGGCCCAGGAGGGGACGAGCAGTACTTC. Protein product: CASSPGPGGDEQYF.

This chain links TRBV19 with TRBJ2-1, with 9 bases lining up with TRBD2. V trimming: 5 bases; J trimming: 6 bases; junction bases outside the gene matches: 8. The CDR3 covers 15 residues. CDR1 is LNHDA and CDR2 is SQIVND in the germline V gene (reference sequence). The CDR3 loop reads CASSLRLAGTNEQFF. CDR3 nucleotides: TGTGCCAGTAGTCTCCGGCTAGCGGGAACCAATGAGCAGTTCTTC.

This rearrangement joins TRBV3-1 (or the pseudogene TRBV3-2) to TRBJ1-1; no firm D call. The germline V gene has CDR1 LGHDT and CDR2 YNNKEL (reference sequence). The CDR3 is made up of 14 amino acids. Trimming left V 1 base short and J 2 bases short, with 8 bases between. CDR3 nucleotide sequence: TGTGCCAGCAGCCAAGTCCGGGGTAACACTGAAGCTTTCTTT. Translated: CASSQVRGNTEAFF.

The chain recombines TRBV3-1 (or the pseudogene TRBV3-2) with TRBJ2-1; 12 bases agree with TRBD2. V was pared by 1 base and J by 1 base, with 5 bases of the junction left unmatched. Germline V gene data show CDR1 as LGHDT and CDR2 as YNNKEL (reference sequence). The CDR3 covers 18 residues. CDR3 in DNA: TGTGCCAGCAGCCAAGTTACTAGCGGGAGGTTTTCCTACAATGAGCAGTTCTTC. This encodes CASSQVTSGRFSYNEQFF.

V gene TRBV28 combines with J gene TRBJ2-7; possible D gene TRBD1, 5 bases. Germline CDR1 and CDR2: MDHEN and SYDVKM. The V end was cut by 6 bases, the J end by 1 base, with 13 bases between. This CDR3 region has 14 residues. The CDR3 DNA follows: TGTGCCAGCAGGGGGCGGAACCCTTCCTACGAGCAGTACTTC. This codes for CASRGRNPSYEQYF. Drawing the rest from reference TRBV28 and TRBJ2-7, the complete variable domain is DVKVTQSSRYLVKRTGEKVFLECVQDMDHENMFWYRQDPGLGLRLIYFSYDVKMKEKGDIPEGYSVSREKKERFSLILESASTNQTSMYLCASRGRNPSYEQYFGPGTRLTVT.

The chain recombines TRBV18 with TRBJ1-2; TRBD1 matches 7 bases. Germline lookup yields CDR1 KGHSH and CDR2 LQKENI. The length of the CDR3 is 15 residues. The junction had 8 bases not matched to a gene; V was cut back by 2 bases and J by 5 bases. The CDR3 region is CASSPVPGTAYGYTF. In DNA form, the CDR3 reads TGTGCCAGCTCACCAGTTCCCGGGACAGCTTATGGCTACACCTTC.

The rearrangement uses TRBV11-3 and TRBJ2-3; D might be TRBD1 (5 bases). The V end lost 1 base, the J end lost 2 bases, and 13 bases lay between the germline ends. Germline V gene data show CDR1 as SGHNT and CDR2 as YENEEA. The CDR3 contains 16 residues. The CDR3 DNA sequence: TGTGCCAGCAGCTTAGGAAGGACGACAGACACAGATACGCAGTATTTT. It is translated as CASSLGRTTDTDTQYF.

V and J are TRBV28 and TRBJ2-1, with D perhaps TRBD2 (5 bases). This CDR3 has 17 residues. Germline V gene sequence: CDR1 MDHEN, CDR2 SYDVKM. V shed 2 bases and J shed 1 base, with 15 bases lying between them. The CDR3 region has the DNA TGTGCCAGCAGTTTAAGAGTAGGAGGTAATTCCTACAATGAGCAGTTCTTC. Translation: CASSLRVGGNSYNEQFF.